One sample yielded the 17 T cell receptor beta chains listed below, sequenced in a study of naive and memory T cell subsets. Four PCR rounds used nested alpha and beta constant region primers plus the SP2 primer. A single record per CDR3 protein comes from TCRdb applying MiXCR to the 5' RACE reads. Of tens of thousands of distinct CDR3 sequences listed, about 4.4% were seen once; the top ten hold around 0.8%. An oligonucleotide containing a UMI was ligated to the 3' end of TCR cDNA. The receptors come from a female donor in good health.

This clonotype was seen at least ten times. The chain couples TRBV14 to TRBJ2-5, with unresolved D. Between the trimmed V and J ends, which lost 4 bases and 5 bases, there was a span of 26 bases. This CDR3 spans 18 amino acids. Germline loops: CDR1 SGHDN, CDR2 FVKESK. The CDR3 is CASSLSRVANAITETQYF. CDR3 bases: TGTGCCAGCAGCCTAAGCAGAGTTGCTAACGCCATCACTGAGACCCAGTACTTC.

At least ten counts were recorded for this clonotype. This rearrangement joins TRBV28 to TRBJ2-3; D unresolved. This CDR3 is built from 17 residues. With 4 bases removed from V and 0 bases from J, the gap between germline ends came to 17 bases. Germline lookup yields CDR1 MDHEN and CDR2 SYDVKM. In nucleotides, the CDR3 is TGTGCCAGCAGTTCCCGCCCATATAAGACTAGCACAGATACGCAGTATTTT. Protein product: CASSSRPYKTSTDTQYF. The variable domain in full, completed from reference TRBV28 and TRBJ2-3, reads DVKVTQSSRYLVKRTGEKVFLECVQDMDHENMFWYRQDPGLGLRLIYFSYDVKMKEKGDIPEGYSVSREKKERFSLILESASTNQTSMYLCASSSRPYKTSTDTQYFGPGTRLTVL.

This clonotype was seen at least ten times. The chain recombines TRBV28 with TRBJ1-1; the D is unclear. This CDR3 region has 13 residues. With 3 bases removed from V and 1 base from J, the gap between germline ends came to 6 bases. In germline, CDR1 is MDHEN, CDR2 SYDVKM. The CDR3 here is CASSFDGNTEAFF. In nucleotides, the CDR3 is TGTGCCAGCAGTTTTGACGGGAACACTGAAGCTTTCTTT.

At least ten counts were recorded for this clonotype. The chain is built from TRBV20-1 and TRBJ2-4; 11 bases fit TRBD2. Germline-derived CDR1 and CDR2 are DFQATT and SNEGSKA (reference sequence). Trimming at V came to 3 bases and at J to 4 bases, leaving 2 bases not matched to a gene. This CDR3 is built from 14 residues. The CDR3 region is CSASRLAGKNIQYF. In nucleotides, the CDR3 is TGCAGTGCTAGTAGACTAGCGGGAAAAAACATTCAGTACTTC.

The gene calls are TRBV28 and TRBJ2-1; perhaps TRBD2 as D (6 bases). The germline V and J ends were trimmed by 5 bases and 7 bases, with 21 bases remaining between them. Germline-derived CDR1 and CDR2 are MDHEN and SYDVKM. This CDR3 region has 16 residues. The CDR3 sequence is CASSRREKVSVNEQFF. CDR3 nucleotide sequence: TGTGCCAGCAGTAGACGGGAGAAGGTTAGTGTAAATGAGCAGTTCTTC.

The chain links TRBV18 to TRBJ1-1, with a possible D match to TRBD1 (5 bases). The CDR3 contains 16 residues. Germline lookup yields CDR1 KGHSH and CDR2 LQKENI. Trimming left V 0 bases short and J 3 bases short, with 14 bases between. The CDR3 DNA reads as TGTGCCAGCTCACCACCGAATCGCAGGGTAGACACTGAAGCTTTCTTT. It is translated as CASSPPNRRVDTEAFF.

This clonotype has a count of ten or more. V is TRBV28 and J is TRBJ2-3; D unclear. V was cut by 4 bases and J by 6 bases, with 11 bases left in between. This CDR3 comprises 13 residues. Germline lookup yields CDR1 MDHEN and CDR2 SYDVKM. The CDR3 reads CASSSVRRDTQYF. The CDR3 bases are TGTGCCAGCAGTTCTGTGAGAAGGGATACGCAGTATTTT.

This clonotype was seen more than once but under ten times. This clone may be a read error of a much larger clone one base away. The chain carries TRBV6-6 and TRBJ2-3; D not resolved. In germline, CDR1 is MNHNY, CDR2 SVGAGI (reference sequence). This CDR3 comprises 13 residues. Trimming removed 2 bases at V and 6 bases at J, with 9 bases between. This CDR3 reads CASSYRGSDTQYF. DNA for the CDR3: TGTGCCAGCAGTTACCGCGGTAGTGATACGCAGTATTTT.

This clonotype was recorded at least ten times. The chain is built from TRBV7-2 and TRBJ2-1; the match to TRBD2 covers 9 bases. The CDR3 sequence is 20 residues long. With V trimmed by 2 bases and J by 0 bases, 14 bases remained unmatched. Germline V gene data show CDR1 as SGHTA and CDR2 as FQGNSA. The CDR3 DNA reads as TGTGCCAGCAGCTTATCTGGTATGGTAGCGGGAGTTAGCTCCTACAATGAGCAGTTCTTC. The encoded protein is CASSLSGMVAGVSSYNEQFF.

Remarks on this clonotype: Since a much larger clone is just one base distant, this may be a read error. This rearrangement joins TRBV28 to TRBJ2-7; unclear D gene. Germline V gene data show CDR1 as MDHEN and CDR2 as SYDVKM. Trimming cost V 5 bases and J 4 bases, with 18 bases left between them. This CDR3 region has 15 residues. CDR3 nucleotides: TGTGCCAGCAGTCCGATCCGTCCAAAGGGATACGAGCAGTACTTC. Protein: CASSPIRPKGYEQYF.

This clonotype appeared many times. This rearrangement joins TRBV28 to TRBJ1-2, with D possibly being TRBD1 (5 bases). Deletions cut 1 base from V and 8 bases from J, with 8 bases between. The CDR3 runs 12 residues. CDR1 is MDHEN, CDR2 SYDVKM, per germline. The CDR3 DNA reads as TGTGCCAGCAGTTTATTTACAGGCGGCTACACCTTC. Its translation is CASSLFTGGYTF.

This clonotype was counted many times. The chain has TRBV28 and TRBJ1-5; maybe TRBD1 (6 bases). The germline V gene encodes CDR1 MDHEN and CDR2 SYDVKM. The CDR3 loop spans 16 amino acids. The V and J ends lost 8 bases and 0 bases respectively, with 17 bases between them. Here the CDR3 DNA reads TGTGCCAGCGTTCGACGGGGGGCTGGTAGCAATCAGCCCCAGCATTTT. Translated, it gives CASVRRGAGSNQPQHF.

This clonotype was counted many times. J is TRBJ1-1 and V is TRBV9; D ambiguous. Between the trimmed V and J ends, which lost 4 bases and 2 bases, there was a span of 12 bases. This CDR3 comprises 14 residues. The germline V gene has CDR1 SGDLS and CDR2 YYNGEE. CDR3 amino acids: CASSTTGKNTEAFF. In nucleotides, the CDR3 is TGTGCCAGCAGCACCACCGGGAAAAACACTGAAGCTTTCTTT.

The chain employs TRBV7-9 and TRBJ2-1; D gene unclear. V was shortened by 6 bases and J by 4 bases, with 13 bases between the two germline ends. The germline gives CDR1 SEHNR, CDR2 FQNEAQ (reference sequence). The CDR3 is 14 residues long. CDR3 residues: CASRRAFVYNEQFF. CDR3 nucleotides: TGTGCCAGCAGACGGGCGTTTGTTTACAATGAGCAGTTCTTC.

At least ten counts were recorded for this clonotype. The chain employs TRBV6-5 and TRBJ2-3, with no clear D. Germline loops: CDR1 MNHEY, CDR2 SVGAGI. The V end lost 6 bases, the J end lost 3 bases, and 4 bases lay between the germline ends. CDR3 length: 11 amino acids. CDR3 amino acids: CASRHTDTQYF. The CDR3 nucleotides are TGTGCCAGCAGGCATACAGATACGCAGTATTTT.

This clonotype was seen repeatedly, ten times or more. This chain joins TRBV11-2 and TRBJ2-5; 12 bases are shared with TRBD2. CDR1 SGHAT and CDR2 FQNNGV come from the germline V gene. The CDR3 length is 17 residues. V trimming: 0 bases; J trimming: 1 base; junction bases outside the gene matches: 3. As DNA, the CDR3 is TGTGCCAGCAGCTTAGAACTAGCGGGAGGATCCCAAGAGACCCAGTACTTC. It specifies CASSLELAGGSQETQYF.

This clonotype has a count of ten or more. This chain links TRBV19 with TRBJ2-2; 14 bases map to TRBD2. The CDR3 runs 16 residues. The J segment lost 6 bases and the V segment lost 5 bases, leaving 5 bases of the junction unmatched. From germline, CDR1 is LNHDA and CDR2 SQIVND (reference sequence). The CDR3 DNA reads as TGTGCCAGTAGTCTCCCGGGACTAGCGGGAGCCGGGGAGCTGTTTTTT. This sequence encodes CASSLPGLAGAGELFF.